These 25 T cell receptor beta chains came from one sample sequenced in a study of blood T cell repertoires in COVID-19. Produced via immunoSEQ multiplex PCR; TCRdb's table is partial and in-frame only. The sample holds some 150,000 clones, about nine tenths seen once. Sample: peripheral blood. These receptor sequences come from a woman aged 55-70 years who had recovered from COVID-19.

The chain links TRBV9 to TRBJ1-3; TRBD1 matches 7 bases. After removal of 0 bases from V and 0 bases from J, the junction contained 6 bases not matched to a gene. The CDR3 totals 17 residues. CDR1 is SGDLS and CDR2 is YYNGEE in the germline V gene. This CDR3 is CASSVGDSWGSGNTIYF. CDR3 nucleotide sequence: TGTGCCAGCAGCGTAGGGGACAGTTGGGGCTCTGGAAACACCATATATTTT.

The chain joins TRBV11-3 to TRBJ2-3; D uncertain. V lost 5 bases and J 1 base, leaving 10 bases between the germline ends. Germline-derived CDR1 and CDR2 are SGHNT and YENEEA. The CDR3 is 14 amino acids. CDR3 in DNA: TGTGCCAGCAGCCGATTCGTAGGCACAGATACGCAGTATTTT. This gives the protein CASSRFVGTDTQYF.

DNA for the CDR3: TGTGCCAGCAGCTTTAGGGGTTATAGCAATCAGCCCCAGCATTTT. This codes for CASSFRGYSNQPQHF. The chain links TRBV13 to TRBJ1-5, with TRBD1 as a possible D gene (5 bases). The CDR3 has 15 residues. V lost 3 bases and J 0 bases, leaving 9 bases between the germline ends. Per germline, CDR1 PRHDT and CDR2 FYEKMQ (reference sequence).

The genes are TRBV28 and TRBJ1-5; TRBD1 is a possible D gene (6 bases). Trimming took 8 bases from V and 5 from J, leaving 19 bases between them. Germline lookup yields CDR1 MDHEN and CDR2 SYDVKM. The CDR3 sequence is 15 residues long. The CDR3 bases are TGTGCCAGCGAAGGGTCCGGACAGAGGTATCAGCCCCAGCATTTT. Residues: CASEGSGQRYQPQHF.

Only one count was recorded for this clone. V usage is TRBV7-9 and J usage is TRBJ2-7; the D gene is possibly TRBD1 (5 bases). CDR3 size: 14 residues. CDR1 is SEHNR and CDR2 is FQNEAQ in the germline V gene (reference sequence). Trimming shortened V by 4 bases and J by 4 bases, and 14 bases separated the two germline ends. The CDR3 nucleotides are TGTGCCAGCAGCTCTTACGAACAGGTGTACGAGCAGTACTTC. This gives the protein CASSSYEQVYEQYF. Filled out from reference TRBV7-9 and TRBJ2-7, the complete variable domain reads DTGVSQNPRHKITKRGQNVTFRCDPISEHNRLYWYRQTLGQGPEFLTYFQNEAQLEKSRLLSDRFSAERPKGSFSTLEIQRTEQGDSAMYLCASSSYEQVYEQYFGPGTRLTVT.

In nucleotides, the CDR3 is TGCGCCACCCAGGGGGACAGGGATATGAATGAGCAGTTCTTC. Translating gives CATQGDRDMNEQFF. The chain joins TRBV5-1 to TRBJ2-1; 9 positions agree with TRBD1. CDR1 SGHRS and CDR2 YFSETQ come from the germline V gene. The CDR3 has 14 amino acids. J gave up 7 bases and V 9 bases, and 11 bases lay outside the gene matches.

The chain employs TRBV3-1 (or the pseudogene TRBV3-2) and TRBJ2-7; D is uncertain. The V end lost 4 bases, the J end lost 0 bases, and 10 bases lay between the germline ends. The CDR3 has 14 amino acids. Germline V gene lookup returns CDR1 LGHDT and CDR2 YNNKEL (reference sequence). CDR3 sequence reads: CASSPTPISYEQYF. For the CDR3, the DNA is TGTGCCAGCAGCCCTACCCCGATCTCCTACGAGCAGTACTTC.

The V gene is TRBV12-5, the J gene TRBJ1-2; the D gene is possibly TRBD1 (6 bases). The germline V gene has CDR1 LGHNT and CDR2 FRNRAP. Trimming shortened V by 1 base and J by 7 bases, and 19 bases separated the two germline ends. The length of the CDR3 is 16 residues. The CDR3 sequence is CASGLAPWGLGGGYTF. The CDR3 DNA reads TGTGCTAGTGGTTTGGCCCCGTGGGGGCTGGGCGGTGGCTACACCTTC.

The chain combines TRBV10-3 with TRBJ1-3; a weak D match, TRBD1 (6 bases). CDR3 length: 14 amino acids. V was shortened by 7 bases and J by 0 bases, with 10 bases between the two germline ends. Germline CDR1 reads ENHRY; CDR2 reads SYGVKD. CDR3 nucleotide sequence: TGTGCCATCACCCTGGGGGCCTCTGGAAACACCATATATTTT. This codes for CAITLGASGNTIYF.

V is TRBV13 and J is TRBJ1-2, with D tentatively TRBD1 (5 bases). CDR3 length: 16 residues. Deletions cut 1 base from V and 0 bases from J, with 12 bases between. Germline CDR1 PRHDT, CDR2 FYEKMQ (reference sequence). In DNA form, the CDR3 reads TGTGCCAGCAGCTTAGTATCCAGGGCTACTAACTATGGCTACACCTTC. Encoded protein: CASSLVSRATNYGYTF.

The J gene is TRBJ1-6, the V gene TRBV18; 7 bases align to TRBD1. Germline V lookup: CDR1 KGHSH, CDR2 LQKENI. V shed 5 bases, J shed 8 bases, and the junction held 3 bases outside the gene matches. The CDR3 is 13 residues long. This CDR3 reads CASSSDRDSPLHF. The CDR3 DNA is TGTGCCAGCTCATCTGACAGGGATTCACCCCTCCACTTT.

This rearrangement joins TRBV29-1 to TRBJ1-1; D is undetermined. The V end lost 5 bases, the J end lost 0 bases, and 16 bases lay between the germline ends. In germline, CDR1 is SQVTM, CDR2 ANQGSEA. This CDR3 has 15 residues. The CDR3 loop reads CSVFPILNLNTEAFF. The CDR3 nucleotides read TGCAGCGTTTTCCCAATACTAAATCTGAACACTGAAGCTTTCTTT.

The gene calls are TRBV11-2 and TRBJ1-2; D might be TRBD1 (5 bases). Trimming left V 8 bases short and J 4 bases short, with 20 bases between. The CDR3 totals 15 residues. Germline CDR1 is SGHAT and CDR2 is FQNNGV. CDR3 sequence reads: CASSEYTGRPYGYTF. In DNA, the CDR3 is TGTGCCAGCTCTGAATACACAGGTCGTCCCTATGGCTACACCTTC. The entire variable domain, with the rest obtained from reference TRBV11-2 and TRBJ1-2, is as follows: EAGVAQSPRYKIIEKRQSVAFWCNPISGHATLYWYQQILGQGPKLLIQFQNNGVVDDSQLPKDRFSAERLKGVDSTLKIQPAKLEDSAVYLCASSEYTGRPYGYTFGSGTRLTVV.

CDR3 nucleotides: TGTGCCAGCAGCCTAGACAGGGCGGACACCATATATTTT. Translated: CASSLDRADTIYF. The chain uses TRBV7-8 and TRBJ1-3, with 7 bases identical to TRBD1. The CDR3 consists of 13 residues. Per the germline V gene, CDR1 is SGHVS and CDR2 is FQNEAQ. J gave up 8 bases and V 5 bases, and 6 bases lay outside the gene matches.

The chain uses TRBV10-3 and TRBJ2-2; 7 bases fit TRBD2. Trimming took 4 bases from V and 5 from J; bases not matched to a gene: 4. From germline, CDR1 is ENHRY and CDR2 SYGVKD. This CDR3 contains 14 residues. The CDR3 DNA reads as TGTGCCATCAGTGGGCCGCGGGGGACCGGGGAGCTGTTTTTT. Translation gives CAISGPRGTGELFF.

This clone was seen only a few times. The chain employs TRBV5-1 and TRBJ1-2; 7 bases agree with TRBD1. This CDR3 has 16 amino acids. The ends lost 0 bases at V and 2 bases at J; junction bases unmatched: 7. Germline V gives CDR1 SGHRS, CDR2 YFSETQ. CDR3 sequence: CASSLEGGAKNYGYTF. In DNA, the CDR3 is TGCGCCAGCAGCTTGGAAGGGGGCGCGAAGAACTATGGCTACACCTTC. The entire variable domain, with the rest obtained from reference TRBV5-1 and TRBJ1-2, is as follows: KAGVTQTPRYLIKTRGQQVTLSCSPISGHRSVSWYQQTPGQGLQFLFEYFSETQRNKGNFPGRFSGRQFSNSRSEMNVSTLELGDSALYLCASSLEGGAKNYGYTFGSGTRLTVV.

The V gene is TRBV7-8, the J gene TRBJ2-7, with 9 bases matching TRBD1. The germline CDR1 and CDR2 sequences are SGHVS and FQNEAQ. J gave up 1 base and V 3 bases, and 7 bases lay outside the gene matches. This CDR3 region has 16 residues. Here the CDR3 reads CASSLVGQGGSYEQYF. DNA of the CDR3: TGTGCCAGCAGCTTGGTGGGACAGGGAGGTTCCTACGAGCAGTACTTC.

This chain links TRBV19 with TRBJ1-6, with TRBD1 identical over 7 bases. The ends lost 7 bases at V and 5 bases at J; junction bases unmatched: 8. Germline CDR1 LNHDA, CDR2 SQIVND (reference sequence). This CDR3 is 15 amino acids long. The CDR3 region is CASKQGILDNSPLHF. The DNA for the CDR3 is TGTGCCAGTAAACAGGGGATATTGGATAATTCACCCCTCCACTTT.

The CDR3 coding sequence is TGTGCCAGCAGACGGACTAGACAGGGGGTGGGAGAGCAGTACTTC. Its protein is CASRRTRQGVGEQYF. The genes are TRBV6-5 and TRBJ2-7, with TRBD1 matching 9 bases. The V segment lost 6 bases and the J segment 7 bases; nucleotides outside the gene matches: 13. The germline V gene has CDR1 MNHEY and CDR2 SVGAGI. This CDR3 region has 15 residues.

This chain joins TRBV5-1 and TRBJ1-5; the match to TRBD1 covers 9 bases. Per the germline V gene, CDR1 is SGHRS and CDR2 is YFSETQ. The CDR3 consists of 14 residues. The V gene end was trimmed by 6 bases and the J gene end by 3 bases; junction bases not matched to a gene: 4. Written as DNA, the CDR3 is TGCGCCAGCATTCGGACAGGGGACAATCAGCCCCAGCATTTT. Translated, it gives CASIRTGDNQPQHF. Variable domain in full (rest from reference TRBV5-1 and TRBJ1-5): KAGVTQTPRYLIKTRGQQVTLSCSPISGHRSVSWYQQTPGQGLQFLFEYFSETQRNKGNFPGRFSGRQFSNSRSEMNVSTLELGDSALYLCASIRTGDNQPQHFGDGTRLSIL.

The rearrangement links TRBV7-9 to TRBJ1-4; D call uncertain. The CDR3 loop spans 15 amino acids. Germline assignment: CDR1 SEHNR and CDR2 FQNEAQ (reference sequence). Trimming shortened V by 3 bases and J by 3 bases, and 11 bases separated the two germline ends. The CDR3 nucleotides read TGTGCCAGCAGCTTGTCTCTGGCGGCTAATGAAAAACTGTTTTTT. Its translation: CASSLSLAANEKLFF.

The CDR3 region is CASSSPAGEQFF. The CDR3 region has the DNA TGTGCCAGCAGCTCCCCGGCGGGGGAGCAGTTCTTC. The chain couples TRBV6-5 to TRBJ2-1; tentatively, D is TRBD2 (6 bases). The CDR3 contains 12 residues. The germline V and J ends were trimmed by 6 bases and 10 bases, with 13 bases remaining between them. Germline CDR1 and CDR2: MNHEY and SVGAGI.

This rearrangement joins TRBV28 to TRBJ2-7; a weak D match, TRBD2 (5 bases). Germline lookup yields CDR1 MDHEN and CDR2 SYDVKM. Between the trimmed V and J ends, which lost 3 bases and 3 bases, there was a span of 18 bases. CDR3 length: 16 amino acids. This chain's CDR3 is CASSLRASRAGYEQYF. Written as DNA, the CDR3 is TGTGCCAGCAGTTTGCGGGCAAGTAGGGCAGGCTACGAGCAGTACTTC.

The chain employs TRBV5-4 and TRBJ2-3, with TRBD2 matching 8 bases. Germline CDR1 and CDR2: SGHNT and YYREEE (reference sequence). This CDR3 has 15 residues. V lost 0 bases and J lost 5; bases outside the gene matches: 5. CDR3 nucleotide sequence: TGTGCCAGCAGCTTGGATGCGGGGGGAGAAGATACGCAGTATTTT. Residues: CASSLDAGGEDTQYF.

This chain connects TRBV6-2 or TRBV6-3 to TRBJ1-2; D call uncertain. CDR3 length equals 12 residues. The ends were cut back, 4 bases at V and 3 bases at J, with 6 bases in the middle. Germline V CDR1 and CDR2: MNHEY, SVGEGT. The CDR3: CASSSQYYGYTF. The CDR3 coding sequence is TGTGCCAGCAGTTCGCAGTACTATGGCTACACCTTC.